The clone carrying this TCR beta chain was picked up a small number of times. This same CDR3 is encoded by further DNA sequences in the sample. Using immunoSEQ multiplex PCR, the repertoire was profiled, and TCRdb retains in-frame clones only, with some absent. The sample contains 2 million to 2.5 million clones, around 92% of which appear only once. This specimen belongs to a study of shared clonotypes between healthy human individuals. With 1 base removed from V and 9 bases from J, the gap between germline ends came to 7 bases. The germline CDR1 and CDR2 sequences are SEHNR and FQNEAQ (reference sequence). This CDR3 spans 12 amino acids.

The chain has TRBV7-9 and TRBJ1-5; D unresolved. The sequence was obtained from a man in his late teens or twenties in good health. Some clones in this sample may be carry-over from other donors' samples. The sample taken for sequencing was naive CD4+ T cells from PBMCs. As for subset: CD45RA+ positively selected. The chain's CDR3 is CASSLEVGPQHF. CDR3 DNA sequence: TGTGCCAGCAGCTTAGAGGTAGGGCCCCAGCATTTT.